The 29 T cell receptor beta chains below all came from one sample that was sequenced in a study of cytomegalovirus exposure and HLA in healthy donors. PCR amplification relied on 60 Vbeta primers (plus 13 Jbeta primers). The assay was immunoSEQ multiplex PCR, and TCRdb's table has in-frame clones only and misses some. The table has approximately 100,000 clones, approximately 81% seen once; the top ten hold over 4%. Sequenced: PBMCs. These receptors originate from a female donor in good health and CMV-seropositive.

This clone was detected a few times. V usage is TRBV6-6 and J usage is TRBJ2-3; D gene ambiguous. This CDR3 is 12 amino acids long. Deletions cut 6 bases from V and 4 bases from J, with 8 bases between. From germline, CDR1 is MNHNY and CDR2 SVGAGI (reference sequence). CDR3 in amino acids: CASSPIPDTQYF. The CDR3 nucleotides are TGTGCCAGCAGCCCTATACCAGATACGCAGTATTTT.

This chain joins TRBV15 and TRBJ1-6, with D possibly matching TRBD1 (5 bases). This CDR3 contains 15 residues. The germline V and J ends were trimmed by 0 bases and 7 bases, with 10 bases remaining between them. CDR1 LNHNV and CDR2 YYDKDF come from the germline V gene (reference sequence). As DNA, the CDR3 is TGTGCCACCAGCAGAGATCTGCAGGGAAATTCACCCCTCCACTTT. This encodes CATSRDLQGNSPLHF.

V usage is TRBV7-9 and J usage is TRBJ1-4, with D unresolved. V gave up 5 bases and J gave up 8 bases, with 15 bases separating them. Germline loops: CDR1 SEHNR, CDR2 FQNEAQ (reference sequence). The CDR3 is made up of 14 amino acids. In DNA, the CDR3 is TGTGCCAGCAGCCTAGAGGTCGGAGGGGAAAAACTGTTTTTT. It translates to CASSLEVGGEKLFF.

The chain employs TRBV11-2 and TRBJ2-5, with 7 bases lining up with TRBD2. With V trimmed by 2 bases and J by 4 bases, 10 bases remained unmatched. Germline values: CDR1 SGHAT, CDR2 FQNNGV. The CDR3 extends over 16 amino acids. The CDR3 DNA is TGTGCCAGCAGCTTACGGGGGGTACTGCGTCCAGAGACCCAGTACTTC. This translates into CASSLRGVLRPETQYF.

The CDR3 DNA reads as TGTGCCAGCAGTGGATCAACCAGGGATCAGCCCCAGCATTTT. The encoded protein is CASSGSTRDQPQHF. The chain combines TRBV6-1 with TRBJ1-5; TRBD1 might be the D (5 bases). CDR3 size: 14 residues. From germline, CDR1 is MNHNS and CDR2 SASEGT. Trimming shortened V by 4 bases and J by 5 bases, and 12 bases separated the two germline ends.

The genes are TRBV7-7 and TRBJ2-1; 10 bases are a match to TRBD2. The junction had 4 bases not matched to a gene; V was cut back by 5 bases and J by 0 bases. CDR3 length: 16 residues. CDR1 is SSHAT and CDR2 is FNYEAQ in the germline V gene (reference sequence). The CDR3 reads CASSTRLAGSYNEQFF. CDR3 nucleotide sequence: TGTGCCAGCAGCACCCGACTAGCGGGCTCCTACAATGAGCAGTTCTTC.

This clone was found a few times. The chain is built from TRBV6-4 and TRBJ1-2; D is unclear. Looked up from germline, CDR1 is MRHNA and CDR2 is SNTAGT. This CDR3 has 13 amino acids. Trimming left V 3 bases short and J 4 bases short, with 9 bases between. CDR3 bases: TGTGCCAGCAGTGAAGAGGGTAGCTATGGCTACACCTTC. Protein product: CASSEEGSYGYTF.

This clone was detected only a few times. The DNA of the CDR3 is TGTGCCAGCTCACCAAAGAAAATAGCGGGAGTTACAGATACGCAGTATTTT. This codes for CASSPKKIAGVTDTQYF. The chain carries TRBV18 and TRBJ2-3; TRBD2 matches at 9 bases. The germline V gene has CDR1 KGHSH and CDR2 LQKENI. The CDR3 is made up of 17 amino acids. V dropped 2 bases and J dropped 3; count of bases not matched to a gene: 9.

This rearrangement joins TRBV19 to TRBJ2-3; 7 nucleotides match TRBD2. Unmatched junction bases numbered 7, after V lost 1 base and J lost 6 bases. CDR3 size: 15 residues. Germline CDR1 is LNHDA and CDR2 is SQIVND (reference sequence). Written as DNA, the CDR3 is TGTGCCAGTAGTATAGGTGAGCGGGATGCGGATACGCAGTATTTT. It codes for CASSIGERDADTQYF. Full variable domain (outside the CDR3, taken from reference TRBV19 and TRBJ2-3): DGGITQSPKYLFRKEGQNVTLSCEQNLNHDAMYWYRQDPGQGLRLIYYSQIVNDFQKGDIAEGYSVSREKKESFPLTVTSAQKNPTAFYLCASSIGERDADTQYFGPGTRLTVL.

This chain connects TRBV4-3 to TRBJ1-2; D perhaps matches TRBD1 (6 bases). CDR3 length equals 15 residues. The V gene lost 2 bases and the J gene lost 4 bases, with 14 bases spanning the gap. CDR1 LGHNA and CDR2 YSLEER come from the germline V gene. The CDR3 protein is CASSQPGQAFYGYTF. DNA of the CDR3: TGCGCCAGCAGCCAACCGGGACAAGCGTTCTATGGCTACACCTTC.

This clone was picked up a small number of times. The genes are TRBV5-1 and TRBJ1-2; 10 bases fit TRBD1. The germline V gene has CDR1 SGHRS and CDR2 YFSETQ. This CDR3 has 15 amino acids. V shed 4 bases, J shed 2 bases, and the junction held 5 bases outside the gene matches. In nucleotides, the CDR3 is TGCGCCAGCAGCCCGACAGGGGGCGCAAACTATGGCTACACCTTC. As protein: CASSPTGGANYGYTF.

CDR3 coding DNA: TGTGCCAGCAGCTTTCGGCGGGGGGGCACCGGGGAGCTGTTTTTT. Encoded protein: CASSFRRGGTGELFF. The chain couples TRBV7-9 to TRBJ2-2, with 9 nucleotides matching TRBD2. The trim removed 3 bases at V and 4 bases at J, leaving 3 bases unmatched. The length of the CDR3 is 15 residues. CDR1 SEHNR and CDR2 FQNEAQ come from the germline V gene (reference sequence).

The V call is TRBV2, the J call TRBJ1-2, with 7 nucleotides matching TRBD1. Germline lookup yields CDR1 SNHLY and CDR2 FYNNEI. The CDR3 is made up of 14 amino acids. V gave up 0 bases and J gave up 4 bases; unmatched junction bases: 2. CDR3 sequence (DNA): TGTGCCAGCAGTGAAGCTGGACAGGTCTATGGCTACACCTTC. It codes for CASSEAGQVYGYTF.

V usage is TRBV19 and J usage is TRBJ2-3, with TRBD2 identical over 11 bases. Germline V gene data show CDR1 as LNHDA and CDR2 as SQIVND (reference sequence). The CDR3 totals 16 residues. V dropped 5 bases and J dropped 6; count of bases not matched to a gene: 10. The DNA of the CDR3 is TGTGCCAGTAGTTCGAGACTAGCGGGGAGGGTGGATACGCAGTATTTT. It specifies CASSSRLAGRVDTQYF. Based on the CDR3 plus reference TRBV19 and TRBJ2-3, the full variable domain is DGGITQSPKYLFRKEGQNVTLSCEQNLNHDAMYWYRQDPGQGLRLIYYSQIVNDFQKGDIAEGYSVSREKKESFPLTVTSAQKNPTAFYLCASSSRLAGRVDTQYFGPGTRLTVL.

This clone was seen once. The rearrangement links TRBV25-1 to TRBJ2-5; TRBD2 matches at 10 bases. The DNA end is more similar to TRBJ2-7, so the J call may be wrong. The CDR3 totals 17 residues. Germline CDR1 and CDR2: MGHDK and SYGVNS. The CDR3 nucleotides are TGTGCCAGCAGTGCCAGGACTAGCGGAACATACTCCTACGAGCAGTACTTC. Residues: CASSARTSGTYSYEQYF.

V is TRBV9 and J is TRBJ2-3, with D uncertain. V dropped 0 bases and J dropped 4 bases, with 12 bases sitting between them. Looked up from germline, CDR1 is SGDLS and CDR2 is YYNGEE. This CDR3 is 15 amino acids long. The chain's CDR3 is CASSVVAGSADTQYF. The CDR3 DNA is TGTGCCAGCAGCGTAGTTGCTGGAAGCGCAGATACGCAGTATTTT. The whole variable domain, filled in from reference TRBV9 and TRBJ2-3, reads DSGVTQTPKHLITATGQRVTLRCSPRSGDLSVYWYQQSLDQGLQFLIQYYNGEERAKGNILERFSAQQFPDLHSELNLSSLELGDSALYFCASSVVAGSADTQYFGPGTRLTVL.

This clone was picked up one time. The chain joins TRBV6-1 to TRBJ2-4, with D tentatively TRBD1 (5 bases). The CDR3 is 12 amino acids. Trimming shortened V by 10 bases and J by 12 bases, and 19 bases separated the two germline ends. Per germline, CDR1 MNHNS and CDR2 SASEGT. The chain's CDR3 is CATNVGIDSQYF. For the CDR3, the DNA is TGTGCCACCAACGTGGGGATAGACAGTCAGTACTTC.

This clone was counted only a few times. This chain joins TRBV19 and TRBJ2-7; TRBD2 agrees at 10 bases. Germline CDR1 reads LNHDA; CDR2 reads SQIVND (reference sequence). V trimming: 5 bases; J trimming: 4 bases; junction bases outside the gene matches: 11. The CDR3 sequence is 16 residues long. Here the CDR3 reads CASSGAVGLAEYEQYF. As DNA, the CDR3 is TGTGCCAGTAGTGGGGCTGTAGGACTAGCGGAATACGAGCAGTACTTC.

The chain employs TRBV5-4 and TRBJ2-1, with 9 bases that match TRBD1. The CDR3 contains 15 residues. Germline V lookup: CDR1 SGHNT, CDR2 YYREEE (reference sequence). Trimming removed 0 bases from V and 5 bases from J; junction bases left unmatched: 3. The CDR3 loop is CASSLGDRVDNEQFF. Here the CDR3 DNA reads TGTGCCAGCAGCTTGGGGGACAGGGTTGACAATGAGCAGTTCTTC. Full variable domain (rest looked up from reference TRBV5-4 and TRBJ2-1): ETGVTQSPTHLIKTRGQQVTLRCSSQSGHNTVSWYQQALGQGPQFIFQYYREEENGRGNFPPRFSGLQFPNYSSELNVNALELDDSALYLCASSLGDRVDNEQFFGPGTRLTVL.

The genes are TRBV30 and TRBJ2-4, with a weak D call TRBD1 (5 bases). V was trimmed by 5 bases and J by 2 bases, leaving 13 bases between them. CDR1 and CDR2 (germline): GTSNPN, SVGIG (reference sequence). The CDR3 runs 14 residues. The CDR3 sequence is CAWAPRDSKNIQYF. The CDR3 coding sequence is TGTGCCTGGGCTCCCAGGGATTCCAAAAACATTCAGTACTTC.

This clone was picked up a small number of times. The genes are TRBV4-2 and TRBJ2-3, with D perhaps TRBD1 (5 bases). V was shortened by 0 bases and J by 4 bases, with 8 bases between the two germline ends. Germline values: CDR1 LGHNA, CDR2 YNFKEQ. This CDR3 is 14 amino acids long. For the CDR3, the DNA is TGTGCCAGCAGCCAAGATCAGGGTGCAGATACGCAGTATTTT. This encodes CASSQDQGADTQYF.

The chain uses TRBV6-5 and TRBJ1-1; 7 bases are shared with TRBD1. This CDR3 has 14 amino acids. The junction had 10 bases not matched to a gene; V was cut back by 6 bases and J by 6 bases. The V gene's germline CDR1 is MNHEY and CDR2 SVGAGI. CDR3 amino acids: CASRPATGPSEAFF. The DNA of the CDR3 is TGTGCCAGCAGACCCGCGACAGGGCCTTCTGAAGCTTTCTTT.

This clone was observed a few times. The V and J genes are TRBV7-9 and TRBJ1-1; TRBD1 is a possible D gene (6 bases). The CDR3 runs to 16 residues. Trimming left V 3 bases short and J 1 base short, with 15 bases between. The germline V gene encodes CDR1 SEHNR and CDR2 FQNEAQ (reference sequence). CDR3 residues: CASSFSQGFQNTEAFF. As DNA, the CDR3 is TGTGCCAGCAGCTTCTCCCAGGGGTTCCAGAACACTGAAGCTTTCTTT.

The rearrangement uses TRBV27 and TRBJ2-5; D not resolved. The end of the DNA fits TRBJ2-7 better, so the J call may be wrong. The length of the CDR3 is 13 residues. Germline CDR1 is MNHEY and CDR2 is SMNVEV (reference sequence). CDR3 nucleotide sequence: TGTGCCAGCAGTTTACAAAGCTCCTACGAGCAGTACTTC. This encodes CASSLQSSYEQYF.

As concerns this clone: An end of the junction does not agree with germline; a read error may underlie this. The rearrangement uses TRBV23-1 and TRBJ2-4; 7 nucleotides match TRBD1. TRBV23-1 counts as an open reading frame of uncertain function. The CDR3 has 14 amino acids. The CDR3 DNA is TGCGCCAGCAGGACAGGGTTAGCCAAAAACAGTCAGTACTTC. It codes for CASRTGLAKNSQYF.

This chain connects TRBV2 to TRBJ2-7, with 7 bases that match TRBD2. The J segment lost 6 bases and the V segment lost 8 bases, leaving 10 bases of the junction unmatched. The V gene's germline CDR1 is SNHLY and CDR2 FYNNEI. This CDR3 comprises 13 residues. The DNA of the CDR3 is TGTGCCAGCGGCCGCCCCCAGCGGGGCGAGCAGTACTTC. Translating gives CASGRPQRGEQYF.

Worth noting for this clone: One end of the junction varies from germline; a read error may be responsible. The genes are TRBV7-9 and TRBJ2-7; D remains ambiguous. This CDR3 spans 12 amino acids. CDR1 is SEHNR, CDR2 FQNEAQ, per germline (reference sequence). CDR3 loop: CSSSQAPYEQYF. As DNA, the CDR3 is TGTTCCAGCAGCCAGGCCCCCTACGAGCAGTACTTC.

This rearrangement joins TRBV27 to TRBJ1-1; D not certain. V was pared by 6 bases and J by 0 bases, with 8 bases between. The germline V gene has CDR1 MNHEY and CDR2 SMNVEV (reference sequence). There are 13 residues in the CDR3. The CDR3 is CASSPFMNTEAFF. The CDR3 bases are TGTGCCAGCAGCCCGTTTATGAACACTGAAGCTTTCTTT.

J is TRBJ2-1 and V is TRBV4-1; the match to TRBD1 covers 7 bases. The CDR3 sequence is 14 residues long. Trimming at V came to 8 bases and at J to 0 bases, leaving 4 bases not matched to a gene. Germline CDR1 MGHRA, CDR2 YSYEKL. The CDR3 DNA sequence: TGCGCCAGCGGAAACAGGGGCTCCTACAATGAGCAGTTCTTC. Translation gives CASGNRGSYNEQFF.